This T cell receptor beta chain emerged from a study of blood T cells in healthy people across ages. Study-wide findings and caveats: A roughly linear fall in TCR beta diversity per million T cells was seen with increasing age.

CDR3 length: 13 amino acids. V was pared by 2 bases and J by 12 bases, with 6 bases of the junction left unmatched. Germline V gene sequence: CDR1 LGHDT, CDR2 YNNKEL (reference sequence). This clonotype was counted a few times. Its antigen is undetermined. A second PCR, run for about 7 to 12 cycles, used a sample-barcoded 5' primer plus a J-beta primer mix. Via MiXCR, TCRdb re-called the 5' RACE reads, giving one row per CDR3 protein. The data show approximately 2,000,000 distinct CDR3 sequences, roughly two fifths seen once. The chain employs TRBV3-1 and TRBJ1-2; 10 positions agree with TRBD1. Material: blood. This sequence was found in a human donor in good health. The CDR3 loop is CASSQPGTGVHTF. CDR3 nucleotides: TGTGCCAGCAGCCAACCTGGGACAGGGGTCCACACCTTC.